This entry features one T cell receptor beta chain sequence. Its antigen is undetermined. Germline V gives CDR1 SGHRS, CDR2 YFSETQ. This CDR3 has 17 amino acids. Trimming at V came to 0 bases and at J to 4 bases, leaving 6 bases not matched to a gene. This sample is part of a study of Ad26.COV2.S vaccination and SARS-CoV-2 variants. Study-wide background: Donor allocation was to the COV1001 Ad26.COV2.S trial arm.

Study-level points and caveats: It was reported that spike-specific CD8+ and CD4+ T cell responses were substantially broad after vaccination.

Sequenced by immunoSEQ multiplex PCR; TCRdb stores in-frame clones only, minus some. The sample includes 350,000 to 500,000 clones, more than 75% of them seen just once. Treatment meaning: over 15 received Ad26.COV2.S at low or high dose, single or two shots; a few received placebo; per-sample allocation not given. Samples came from day 63 after the first vaccine or placebo injection. This sample comprised peripheral blood, obtained in a trial of Ad26.COV2.S vaccine versus placebo. This sequence joins TRBV5-1 and TRBJ2-1; 11 bases align to TRBD2. This sequence originates from a person between 18 and 59 years old who received the Ad26.COV2.S COVID-19 vaccine or a placebo. The CDR3 reads CASSLGLAGRVYNEQFF. CDR3 coding DNA: TGCGCCAGCAGCTTGGGACTAGCGGGGAGAGTATACAATGAGCAGTTCTTC.